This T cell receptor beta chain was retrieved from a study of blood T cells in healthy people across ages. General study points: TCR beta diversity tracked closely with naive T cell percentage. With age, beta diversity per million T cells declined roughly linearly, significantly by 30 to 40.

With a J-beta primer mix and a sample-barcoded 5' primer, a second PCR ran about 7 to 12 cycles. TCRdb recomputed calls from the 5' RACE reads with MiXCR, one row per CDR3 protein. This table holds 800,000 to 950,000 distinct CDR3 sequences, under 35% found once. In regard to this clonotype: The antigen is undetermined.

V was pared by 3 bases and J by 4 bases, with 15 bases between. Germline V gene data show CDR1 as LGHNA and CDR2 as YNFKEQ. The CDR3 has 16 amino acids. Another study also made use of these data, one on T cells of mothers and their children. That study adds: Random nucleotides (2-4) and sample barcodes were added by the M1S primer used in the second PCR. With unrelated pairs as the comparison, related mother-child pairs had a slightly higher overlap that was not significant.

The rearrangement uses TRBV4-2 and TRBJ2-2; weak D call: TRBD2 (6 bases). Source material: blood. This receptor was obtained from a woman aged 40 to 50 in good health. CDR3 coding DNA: TGTGCCAGCAGCCAGCCCGGGGGAAGGGTCACCGGGGAGCTGTTTTTT. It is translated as CASSQPGGRVTGELFF.